This T cell receptor (beta chain) was observed in a study of shared T cell receptors in the human thymus. Method: immunoSEQ multiplex PCR; TCRdb's copy keeps in-frame clones and lacks some. The sample has about 400,000 clones, about 95% seen once. Sequencing was carried out using thymocytes. This clonotype was sampled from a human donor.

In nucleotides, the CDR3 is TGTGCCAGCAGCCCCGGGGGATTGACAGATACGCAGTATTTT. Translating gives CASSPGGLTDTQYF. The chain carries TRBV2 and TRBJ2-3; possible D gene TRBD2, 6 bases. V was cut by 6 bases and J by 3 bases, with 13 bases left in between. CDR3 length: 14 residues. CDR1 is SNHLY and CDR2 is FYNNEI in the germline V gene.